The text below deals with one T cell receptor beta chain. High-throughput TCR beta sequencing covered peripheral CD8+ and CD4+ T cells. Negative isolation yielded the CD8+ and CD4+ T cells, while FACS enriched the TEMRA cells. This sample stems from a study of CD8 T cells in Susac syndrome. An amount of RNA that ranged from roughly 0.5 to 1 ug was reverse transcribed with random hexamers. Via MiXCR, TCRdb re-called the immunoSEQ multiplex PCR reads, giving one row per CDR3 protein. The table records a few hundred thousand distinct CDR3 sequences, roughly 93% of them present only once. Trimming removed 2 bases from V and 0 bases from J, with 11 bases in between. The CDR3 runs to 16 residues. Germline V gene data show CDR1 as LGHNA and CDR2 as YNFKEQ.

This sequence originates from a human donor with multiple sclerosis. Sequencing was performed on CD4+ T cells from PBMCs. The V call is TRBV4-2, the J call TRBJ2-1; D assignment may be TRBD1 or TRBD2 (5 bases each). Here the CDR3 DNA reads TGTGCCAGCAGCCAACCTTGGGGGAGCTCCTACAATGAGCAGTTCTTC. Amino acid sequence: CASSQPWGSSYNEQFF.